The T cell receptor beta chain described here comes from a study of monozygotic twins with inflammatory bowel disease. Study-level results: Telling different T cell subtypes apart from each other was not possible.

This CDR3 contains 14 residues. Germline CDR1 DFQATT, CDR2 SNEGSKA (reference sequence). Researchers collected over 2 ml of blood per donor. As regards this clonotype: The target antigen is unknown.

Per TCR library, about 3.5 ug of total RNA was used. One entry per CDR3 protein, without DNA, is what TCRdb gives after re-calling the 5' RACE reads. Its listing shows 330,000 or so distinct CDR3 sequences. This clonotype was obtained from a human donor with ulcerative colitis or Crohn's disease, or a healthy co-twin of an affected twin (not recorded which). The chain joins TRBV20-1 to TRBJ1-1. Sequencing was done on a sample of blood. The CDR3 loop is CSARVPSGNTEAFF.